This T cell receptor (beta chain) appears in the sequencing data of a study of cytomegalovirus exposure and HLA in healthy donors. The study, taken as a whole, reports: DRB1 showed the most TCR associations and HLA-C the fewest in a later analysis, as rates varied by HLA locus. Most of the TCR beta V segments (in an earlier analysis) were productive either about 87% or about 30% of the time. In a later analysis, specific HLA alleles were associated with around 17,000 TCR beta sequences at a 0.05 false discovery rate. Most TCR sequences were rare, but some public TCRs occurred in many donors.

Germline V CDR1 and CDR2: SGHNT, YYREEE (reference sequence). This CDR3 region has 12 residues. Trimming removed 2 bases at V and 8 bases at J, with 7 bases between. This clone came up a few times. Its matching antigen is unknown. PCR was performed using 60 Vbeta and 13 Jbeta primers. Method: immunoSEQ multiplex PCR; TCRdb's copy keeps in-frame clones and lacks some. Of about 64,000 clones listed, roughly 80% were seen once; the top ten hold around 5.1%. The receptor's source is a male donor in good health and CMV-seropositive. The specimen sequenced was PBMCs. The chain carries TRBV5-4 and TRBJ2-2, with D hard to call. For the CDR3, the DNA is TGTGCCAGCAGCTTTCAGGCAGGGGAGCTGTTTTTT. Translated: CASSFQAGELFF.